The 10 T cell receptor beta chains listed next were all sequenced from one sample in a study of blood T cell repertoires in COVID-19. Sequenced by immunoSEQ multiplex PCR; TCRdb stores in-frame clones only, minus some. Here the sample spans 90,000 to 130,000 clones, 60% to 85% being singletons. The source material was peripheral blood. The receptors were gathered from a woman aged 40 to 50 with acute or convalescent COVID-19.

The CDR3 reads CASSSTGTGGLNEQFF. In DNA, the CDR3 is TGCGCCAGCAGCTCCACCGGGACAGGGGGCCTAAATGAGCAGTTCTTC. This sequence joins TRBV5-1 and TRBJ2-1; the match to TRBD1 covers 12 bases. Germline V gene data show CDR1 as SGHRS and CDR2 as YFSETQ. V gave up 3 bases and J gave up 7 bases; unmatched junction bases: 8. The CDR3 has 16 residues. Drawing the rest from reference TRBV5-1 and TRBJ2-1, the complete variable domain is KAGVTQTPRYLIKTRGQQVTLSCSPISGHRSVSWYQQTPGQGLQFLFEYFSETQRNKGNFPGRFSGRQFSNSRSEMNVSTLELGDSALYLCASSSTGTGGLNEQFFGPGTRLTVL.

This sequence joins TRBV6-5 and TRBJ2-6; D is unclear. The V gene's germline CDR1 is MNHEY and CDR2 SVGAGI. V lost 0 bases, J lost 2 bases, and 8 bases lay in between. The length of the CDR3 is 16 residues. The CDR3 nucleotides are TGTGCCAGCAGTTACTCGATTTTAGCTGGGGCCAACGTCCTGACTTTC. This gives the protein CASSYSILAGANVLTF.

This chain joins TRBV21-1 and TRBJ1-6; the D call in the table, TRBD1, was not verified against the DNA. TRBV21-1 is a recognized pseudogene. This CDR3 is 19 amino acids long. The CDR3 DNA follows: TGTGCCAGCAGCACTCCCGAGGGGGATCATCAAACTAATAATTCACCCCTCCACTTT. Protein sequence: CASSTPEGDHQTNNSPLHF.

The rearrangement uses TRBV5-1 and TRBJ2-5, with a possible D match to TRBD1 (6 bases). CDR3 size: 13 residues. V lost 1 base to trimming and J lost 4 bases, with 8 bases between them. CDR1 and CDR2 (germline): SGHRS, YFSETQ. The CDR3 is CASSLSGVETQYF. The CDR3 nucleotides read TGCGCCAGCAGCTTGTCAGGGGTAGAGACCCAGTACTTC.

The rearrangement joins TRBV12-3 or TRBV12-4 to TRBJ1-2; D gene ambiguous. This CDR3 region has 12 residues. The V and J ends lost 1 base and 6 bases respectively, with 6 bases between them. The chain's CDR3 is CASSLGGNGYTF. CDR3 coding DNA: TGTGCCAGCAGTTTAGGAGGGAATGGCTACACCTTC.

The chain employs TRBV6-6 and TRBJ1-6; no clear D gene. V lost 5 bases and J 6 bases, leaving 11 bases between the germline ends. The CDR3 consists of 14 residues. Germline lookup yields CDR1 MNHNY and CDR2 SVGAGI (reference sequence). In DNA, the CDR3 is TGTGCCAGCAGTGGGCCAGGAGGTAATTCACCCCTCCACTTT. Encoded protein: CASSGPGGNSPLHF.

The V call is TRBV6-2 or TRBV6-3, the J call TRBJ2-4; possible D gene TRBD1, 5 bases. V dropped 0 bases and J dropped 8 bases, with 11 bases sitting between them. The CDR3 covers 14 residues. Germline lookup yields CDR1 MNHEY and CDR2 SVGEGT. This chain's CDR3 is CASSYSGDWDIQYF. The CDR3, as DNA: TGTGCCAGCAGTTACTCAGGGGATTGGGACATTCAGTACTTC.

In this sample, this clone turned up once. The chain links TRBV7-3 to TRBJ2-3; TRBD2 matches at 13 bases. CDR3 length: 16 amino acids. CDR1 is SGHTA and CDR2 is FQGTGA in the germline V gene. The ends lost 5 bases at V and 1 base at J; junction bases unmatched: 3. CDR3 nucleotide sequence: TGTGCCAGCAGCCCTGGGACTAGCGGGGGCACAGATACGCAGTATTTT. Its translation is CASSPGTSGGTDTQYF.

The DNA for the CDR3 is TGTGCCAGTAGTCCTTTTGGGCTGGGCACTGAAGCTTTCTTT. It yields the protein CASSPFGLGTEAFF. This chain uses TRBV19 with TRBJ1-1; no clear D. The CDR3 consists of 14 residues. Germline V lookup: CDR1 LNHDA, CDR2 SQIVND (reference sequence). V lost 5 bases and J 4 bases, leaving 14 bases between the germline ends.

This clone was counted a single time. The chain has TRBV7-2 and TRBJ2-1; the D gene is possibly TRBD1 (5 bases). Germline loops: CDR1 SGHTA, CDR2 FQGNSA. The CDR3 is made up of 15 amino acids. Trimming shortened V by 5 bases and J by 10 bases, and 21 bases separated the two germline ends. CDR3 nucleotides: TGTGCCAGCAGCCCCCGAACGTCCGGACAATGGGAGCAGTTCTTC. It codes for CASSPRTSGQWEQFF.